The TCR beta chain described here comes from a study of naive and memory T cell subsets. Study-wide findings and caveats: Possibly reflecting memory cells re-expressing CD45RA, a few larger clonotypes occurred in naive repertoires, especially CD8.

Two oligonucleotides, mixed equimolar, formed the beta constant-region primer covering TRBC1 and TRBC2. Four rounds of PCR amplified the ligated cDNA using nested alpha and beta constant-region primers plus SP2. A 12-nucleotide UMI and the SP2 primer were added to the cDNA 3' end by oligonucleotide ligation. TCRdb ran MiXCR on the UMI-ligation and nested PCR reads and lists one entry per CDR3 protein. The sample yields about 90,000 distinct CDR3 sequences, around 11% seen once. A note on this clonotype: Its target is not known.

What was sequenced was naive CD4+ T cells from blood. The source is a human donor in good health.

The CDR3 DNA sequence: TGCAGCACCCGAGCAGGGAGGAAGACCCAGTACTTC. Protein product: CSTRAGRKTQYF. J is TRBJ2-5 and V is TRBV29-1; tentative D call: TRBD2 (6 bases). CDR1 and CDR2 (germline): SQVTM, ANQGSEA. V shed 8 bases and J shed 6 bases, with 16 bases lying between them. There are 12 residues in the CDR3.